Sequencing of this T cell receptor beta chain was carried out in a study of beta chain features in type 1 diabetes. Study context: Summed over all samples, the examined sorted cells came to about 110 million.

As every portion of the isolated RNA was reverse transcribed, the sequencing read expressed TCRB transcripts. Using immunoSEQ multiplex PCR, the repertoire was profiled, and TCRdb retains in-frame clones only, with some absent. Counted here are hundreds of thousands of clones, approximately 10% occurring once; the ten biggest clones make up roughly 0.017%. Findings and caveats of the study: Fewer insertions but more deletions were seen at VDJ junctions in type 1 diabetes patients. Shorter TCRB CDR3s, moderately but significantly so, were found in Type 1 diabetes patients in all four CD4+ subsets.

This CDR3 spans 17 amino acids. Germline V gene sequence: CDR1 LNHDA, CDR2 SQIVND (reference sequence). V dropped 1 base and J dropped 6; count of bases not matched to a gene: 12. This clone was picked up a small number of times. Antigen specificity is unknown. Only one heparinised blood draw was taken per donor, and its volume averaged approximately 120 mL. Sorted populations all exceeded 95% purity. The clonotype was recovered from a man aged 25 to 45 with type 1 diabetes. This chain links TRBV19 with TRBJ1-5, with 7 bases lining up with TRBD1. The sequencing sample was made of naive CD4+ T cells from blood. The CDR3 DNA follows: TGTGCCAGTAGTATAGGCCTCCGACAGGGCTTGGGTCAGCCCCAGCATTTT. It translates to CASSIGLRQGLGQPQHF. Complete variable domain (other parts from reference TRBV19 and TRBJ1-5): DGGITQSPKYLFRKEGQNVTLSCEQNLNHDAMYWYRQDPGQGLRLIYYSQIVNDFQKGDIAEGYSVSREKKESFPLTVTSAQKNPTAFYLCASSIGLRQGLGQPQHFGDGTRLSIL.